Listed below are T cell receptor beta chains from one sample, sequenced in a study of cytomegalovirus exposure and HLA in healthy donors. Some clones are missing from TCRdb's copy, which holds only in-frame ones; the method was immunoSEQ multiplex PCR. The sample has roughly 150,000 clones; 65% to 80% are singletons. The sequenced sample consisted of PBMCs. These receptors were taken from a woman between 25 and 40 years old in good health and CMV-seronegative. Both conserved end residues are part of each CDR3. D genes are given only for firm matches. Expanded clones are given a class, and other clones once, few, many or no size at all.

TRBV29-1	NA	TRBJ1-1	NA	CSVESGGAFF	TGCAGCGTTGAATCGGGAGGTGCTTTCTTT
TRBV7-9	NA	TRBJ1-2	TRBD1	CASSTTGIGYTF	TGTGCCAGCAGCACGACAGGGATTGGCTACACCTTC
TRBV2	NA	TRBJ2-7	NA	CASSEQGSSYEQYF	TGTGCCAGCAGTGAACAGGGCAGCTCCTACGAGCAGTACTTC
TRBV5-6	few	TRBJ2-2	TRBD2	CASSLGGGSNTGELFF	TGTGCCAGCAGCTTGGGCGGGGGTTCGAACACCGGGGAGCTGTTTTTT
TRBV27	NA	TRBJ1-4	NA	CASSFADATNEKLFF	TGTGCCAGCAGTTTTGCAGATGCAACTAATGAAAAACTGTTTTTT
TRBV6-1	NA	TRBJ2-7	NA	CASSEGQGGFYEQYF	TGTGCCAGCAGTGAAGGGCAGGGGGGCTTCTACGAGCAGTACTTC
TRBV4-2	few	TRBJ2-1	TRBD2	CASSRLAGVQMNEQFF	TGTGCCAGCAGCCGCCTAGCGGGGGTTCAGATGAATGAGCAGTTCTTC
TRBV5-1	few	TRBJ2-7	TRBD1	CASSSGTAYEQYF	TGCGCCAGCAGCTCTGGGACAGCCTACGAGCAGTACTTC
TRBV4-2	few	TRBJ2-3	NA	CASSQRSGGLASTDTQYF	TGTGCCAGCAGCCAACGATCCGGGGGACTCGCTAGCACAGATACGCAGTATTTT
TRBV7-9	NA	TRBJ2-3	TRBD2	CASSPQGLAHPDTQYF	TGTGCCAGCAGCCCCCAGGGACTAGCCCACCCAGATACGCAGTATTTT
TRBV6-5	NA	TRBJ1-3	TRBD1	CASSRGTGGNTIYF	TGTGCCAGCAGTCGGGGGACAGGTGGAAACACCATATATTTT